The 23 T cell receptor beta chains given below trace back to one sample, sequenced in a study of Ad26.COV2.S vaccination and SARS-CoV-2 variants. As for treatment: roughly 19 received Ad26.COV2.S at low or high dose, single or two shots; about 5 received placebo; per-sample allocation not given. Repertoires come from day 63 after the first vaccine or placebo injection. Data came from immunoSEQ multiplex PCR; TCRdb stores just in-frame clones and leaves some out. The table shows about 350,000 clones, with 70% to 90% occurring only once. Sequences were derived from peripheral blood, sampled in a trial of Ad26.COV2.S vaccine versus placebo. The receptors come from a person aged 18-60 years who received the Ad26.COV2.S COVID-19 vaccine or a placebo.

V gene TRBV19 combines with J gene TRBJ2-1; 12 nucleotides align to TRBD2. The CDR3 covers 19 residues. The germline V gene has CDR1 LNHDA and CDR2 SQIVND (reference sequence). The V and J ends lost 5 bases and 4 bases, in that order; junction bases with no gene match: 15. Written as DNA, the CDR3 is TGTGCCAGTAGTGGTTCAGCCGCCCCACTAGCGGGGGGTTACAATGAGCAGTTCTTC. This encodes CASSGSAAPLAGGYNEQFF.

The V gene is TRBV5-8, the J gene TRBJ1-5, with 8 nucleotides matching TRBD1. J lost 1 base, V lost 3 bases, and 0 bases had no gene match. CDR1 and CDR2 (germline): SGHTS, YDEGEE. The CDR3 is 14 amino acids. The CDR3 bases are TGTGCCAGCAGCTGGACAGGGAGCAATCAGCCCCAGCATTTT. Its protein is CASSWTGSNQPQHF.

V usage is TRBV7-2 and J usage is TRBJ1-6; D remains unclear. This CDR3 is 14 amino acids long. Germline CDR1 and CDR2: SGHTA and FQGNSA. The V end lost 4 bases, the J end lost 6 bases, and 10 bases lay between the germline ends. CDR3 loop: CASSSGASNSPLHF. The CDR3 DNA reads TGTGCCAGCAGCTCGGGCGCCAGTAATTCACCCCTCCACTTT.

The V and J genes are TRBV3-1 (or the pseudogene TRBV3-2) and TRBJ2-7, with 11 bases aligning to TRBD1. The CDR3 length is 17 residues. Germline values: CDR1 LGHDT, CDR2 YNNKEL (reference sequence). J lost 7 bases, V lost 6 bases, and 17 bases had no gene match. In DNA form, the CDR3 reads TGTGCCAGCAGACCGACCGATGGACAGGGGGCGATTTGGGAGCAGTACTTC. Translating gives CASRPTDGQGAIWEQYF.

The chain has TRBV5-4 and TRBJ2-7; weak D call: TRBD1 (5 bases). CDR1 SGHNT and CDR2 YYREEE come from the germline V gene (reference sequence). V was shortened by 0 bases and J by 5 bases, with 9 bases between the two germline ends. This CDR3 is 13 amino acids long. CDR3 coding DNA: TGTGCCAGCAGCTTGGTGCAGGGCCACGAGCAGTACTTC. Protein sequence: CASSLVQGHEQYF.

The genes are TRBV3-1 (or the pseudogene TRBV3-2) and TRBJ1-2; D is uncertain. This CDR3 spans 15 amino acids. Germline V lookup: CDR1 LGHDT, CDR2 YNNKEL (reference sequence). Trimming cost V 1 base and J 8 bases, with 17 bases left between them. The CDR3 sequence is CASSQVRDLMAGYTF. DNA of the CDR3: TGTGCCAGCAGCCAAGTCCGAGACCTAATGGCAGGCTACACCTTC.

The V and J genes are TRBV7-2 and TRBJ2-1; the match to TRBD2 covers 10 bases. The CDR3 is 15 amino acids. J lost 2 bases, V lost 5 bases, and 3 bases had no gene match. Germline V gene lookup returns CDR1 SGHTA and CDR2 FQGNSA. CDR3 amino acids: CASSPSGSTYNEQFF. Here the CDR3 DNA reads TGTGCCAGCAGCCCTAGCGGGAGCACCTACAATGAGCAGTTCTTC.

This rearrangement joins TRBV11-2 to TRBJ1-3; maybe TRBD1 (5 bases). Germline V gene sequence: CDR1 SGHAT, CDR2 FQNNGV. CDR3 size: 14 residues. The germline V and J ends were trimmed by 8 bases and 1 base, with 12 bases remaining between them. The DNA of the CDR3 is TGTGCCAGCGGCAAAAGGGGATCTGGAAACACCATATATTTT. It encodes CASGKRGSGNTIYF.

This sequence joins TRBV5-8 and TRBJ2-5; weak D call: TRBD2 (5 bases). Trimming took off 5 bases at V and 1 base at J, with 15 bases between the two ends. The CDR3 is 15 residues long. Germline V CDR1 and CDR2: SGHTS, YDEGEE. CDR3 protein: CASSQNFGVQETQYF. In DNA, the CDR3 is TGTGCCAGCAGTCAAAACTTCGGGGTCCAAGAGACCCAGTACTTC.

This chain joins TRBV2 and TRBJ2-6; 11 bases match TRBD1. This CDR3 has 17 amino acids. In germline, CDR1 is SNHLY, CDR2 FYNNEI. Trimming at V came to 4 bases and at J to 3 bases, leaving 5 bases not matched to a gene. CDR3 in amino acids: CASSAGTGGGGANVLTF. The CDR3 nucleotides are TGTGCCAGCAGTGCGGGGACAGGGGGAGGTGGGGCCAACGTCCTGACTTTC.

The rearrangement joins TRBV6-4 to TRBJ1-2, with 7 bases aligning to TRBD1. The J segment lost 4 bases and the V segment lost 3 bases, leaving 8 bases of the junction unmatched. There are 15 residues in the CDR3. Germline-derived CDR1 and CDR2 are MRHNA and SNTAGT. The CDR3 is CASSEGRGSGYGYTF. CDR3 coding DNA: TGTGCCAGCAGTGAGGGCAGGGGGTCAGGCTATGGCTACACCTTC.

This clone was seen only a few times. This chain joins TRBV7-2 and TRBJ2-2, with D perhaps assigned TRBD1 or TRBD2 (5 bases each). This CDR3 has 15 amino acids. Trimming stripped 4 bases from V and 0 bases from J, with 9 bases between. CDR1 and CDR2 from the germline V gene are SGHTA and FQGNSA. The CDR3 sequence is CASSWDAANTGELFF. CDR3 DNA sequence: TGTGCCAGCAGCTGGGACGCTGCGAACACCGGGGAGCTGTTTTTT.

This rearrangement joins TRBV27 to TRBJ2-5; TRBD2 might be the D (6 bases). Per the germline V gene, CDR1 is MNHEY and CDR2 is SMNVEV (reference sequence). Trimming stripped 5 bases from V and 1 base from J, with 11 bases between. The CDR3 spans 14 residues. The CDR3: CASSPPGLQETQYF. In nucleotides, the CDR3 is TGTGCCAGCAGTCCACCGGGACTCCAAGAGACCCAGTACTTC.

This clone was counted only a few times. This chain uses TRBV7-8 with TRBJ1-1; 11 bases align to TRBD1. The CDR3 runs to 16 residues. Trimming removed 4 bases from V and 1 base from J; junction bases left unmatched: 5. Germline V gene sequence: CDR1 SGHVS, CDR2 FQNEAQ. The CDR3 loop reads CASSSRDRGSNTEAFF. The CDR3 nucleotides read TGTGCCAGCAGCTCCCGGGACAGGGGGTCGAACACTGAAGCTTTCTTT.

The rearrangement joins TRBV15 to TRBJ2-7; weak D call: TRBD1 (6 bases). Germline lookup yields CDR1 LNHNV and CDR2 YYDKDF (reference sequence). V shed 2 bases and J shed 7 bases, with 9 bases lying between them. The CDR3 loop spans 12 amino acids. CDR3 sequence: CATSRYTGEQYF. The CDR3 DNA reads as TGTGCCACCAGCAGATATACAGGGGAGCAGTACTTC. Full variable domain (remainder filled in from reference TRBV15 and TRBJ2-7): DAMVIQNPRYQVTQFGKPVTLSCSQTLNHNVMYWYQQKSSQAPKLLFHYYDKDFNNEADTPDNFQSRRPNTSFCFLDIRSPGLGDTAMYLCATSRYTGEQYFGPGTRLTVT.

Notes on this clone: One junction end does not reproduce the germline sequence, and a read error may be involved. The chain's CDR3 is CASSRDFTGELFF. CDR3 DNA sequence: TGTGCTAGCAGCCGGGATTTCACCGGGGAGCTGTTTTTT. The gene calls are TRBV7-7 and TRBJ2-2; tentatively, D is TRBD2 (5 bases). Looked up from germline, CDR1 is SSHAT and CDR2 is FNYEAQ (reference sequence). This CDR3 has 13 residues. Filled out from reference TRBV7-7 and TRBJ2-2, the complete variable domain reads GAGVSQSPRYKVTKRGQDVTLRCDPISSHATLYWYQQALGQGPEFLTYFNYEAQPDKSGLPSDRFSAERPEGSISTLTIQRTEQRDSAMYRCASSRDFTGELFFGEGSRLTVL.

This sequence joins TRBV25-1 and TRBJ2-5; 7 bases align to TRBD1. This CDR3 is built from 16 residues. V lost 4 bases, J lost 0 bases, and 8 bases stayed unmatched. Germline-derived CDR1 and CDR2 are MGHDK and SYGVNS. The CDR3 is CASSGAKGQHQETQYF. The CDR3 coding sequence is TGTGCCAGCAGTGGGGCGAAGGGACAGCACCAAGAGACCCAGTACTTC.

The gene calls are TRBV7-6 and TRBJ2-7; D tentatively reads TRBD1 or TRBD2 (7 bases each). Germline V lookup: CDR1 SGHVS, CDR2 FNYEAQ. The CDR3 runs 15 residues. V shed 5 bases and J shed 3 bases, with 17 bases lying between them. The chain's CDR3 is CASSPGAGGVYEQYF. CDR3 in DNA: TGTGCCAGCAGCCCTGGGGCAGGGGGGGTCTACGAGCAGTACTTC.

CDR3 coding DNA: TGTGCCAGTAGTATAGGCCCCAATTACGGGACAGCCTACGAGCAGTACTTC. It translates to CASSIGPNYGTAYEQYF. The rearrangement joins TRBV19 to TRBJ2-7, with 7 bases fitting TRBD1. V was pared by 1 base and J by 2 bases, with 11 bases of the junction left unmatched. The CDR3 totals 17 residues. Germline loops: CDR1 LNHDA, CDR2 SQIVND (reference sequence).

The chain uses TRBV9 and TRBJ2-7; 8 bases agree with TRBD1. Trimming at V came to 0 bases and at J to 0 bases, leaving 5 bases not matched to a gene. Germline V gene data show CDR1 as SGDLS and CDR2 as YYNGEE. CDR3 length equals 16 residues. This chain's CDR3 is CASSVEGTGFSYEQYF. The CDR3 DNA is TGTGCCAGCAGCGTAGAAGGGACAGGATTCTCCTACGAGCAGTACTTC.

This chain connects TRBV10-3 to TRBJ2-1; 10 bases map to TRBD2. The ends lost 2 bases at V and 10 bases at J; junction bases unmatched: 8. This CDR3 is 15 amino acids long. The germline gives CDR1 ENHRY, CDR2 SYGVKD. DNA for the CDR3: TGTGCCATCAGTGAGCAAGCGGGAGGGGTTGGGGAGCAGTTCTTC. Translated: CAISEQAGGVGEQFF.

The chain has TRBV30 and TRBJ1-3; D might be TRBD1 (5 bases). Germline CDR1 reads GTSNPN; CDR2 reads SVGIG (reference sequence). This CDR3 has 13 residues. V was pared by 3 bases and J by 12 bases, with 18 bases between. The CDR3 nucleotides read TGTGCCTGGAGCACCGGGACGCACGAATTCATATATTTT. Encoded protein: CAWSTGTHEFIYF.

V is TRBV6-2 or TRBV6-3 and J is TRBJ1-6, with 8 bases identical to TRBD1. The J segment lost 8 bases and the V segment lost 6 bases, leaving 12 bases of the junction unmatched. The CDR3 contains 16 residues. Germline V gene data show CDR1 as MNHEY and CDR2 as SVGEGT. Here the CDR3 reads CASSRQGTQSHSPLHF. The DNA of the CDR3 is TGTGCCAGCAGCAGACAGGGGACCCAATCCCATTCACCCCTCCACTTT.